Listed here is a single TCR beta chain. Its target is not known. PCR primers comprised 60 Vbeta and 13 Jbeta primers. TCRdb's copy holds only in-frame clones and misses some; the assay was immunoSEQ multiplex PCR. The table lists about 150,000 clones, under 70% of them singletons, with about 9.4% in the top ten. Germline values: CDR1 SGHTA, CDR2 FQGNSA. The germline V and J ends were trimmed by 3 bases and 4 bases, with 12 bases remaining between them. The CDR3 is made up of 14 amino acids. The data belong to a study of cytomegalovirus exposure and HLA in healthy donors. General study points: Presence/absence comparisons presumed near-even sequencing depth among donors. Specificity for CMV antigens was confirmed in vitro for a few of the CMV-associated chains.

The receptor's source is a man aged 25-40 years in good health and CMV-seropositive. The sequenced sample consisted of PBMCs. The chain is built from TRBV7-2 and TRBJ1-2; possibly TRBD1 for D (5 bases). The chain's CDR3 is CASSFEFQGYGYTF. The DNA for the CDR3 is TGTGCCAGCAGCTTCGAGTTTCAGGGCTATGGCTACACCTTC.